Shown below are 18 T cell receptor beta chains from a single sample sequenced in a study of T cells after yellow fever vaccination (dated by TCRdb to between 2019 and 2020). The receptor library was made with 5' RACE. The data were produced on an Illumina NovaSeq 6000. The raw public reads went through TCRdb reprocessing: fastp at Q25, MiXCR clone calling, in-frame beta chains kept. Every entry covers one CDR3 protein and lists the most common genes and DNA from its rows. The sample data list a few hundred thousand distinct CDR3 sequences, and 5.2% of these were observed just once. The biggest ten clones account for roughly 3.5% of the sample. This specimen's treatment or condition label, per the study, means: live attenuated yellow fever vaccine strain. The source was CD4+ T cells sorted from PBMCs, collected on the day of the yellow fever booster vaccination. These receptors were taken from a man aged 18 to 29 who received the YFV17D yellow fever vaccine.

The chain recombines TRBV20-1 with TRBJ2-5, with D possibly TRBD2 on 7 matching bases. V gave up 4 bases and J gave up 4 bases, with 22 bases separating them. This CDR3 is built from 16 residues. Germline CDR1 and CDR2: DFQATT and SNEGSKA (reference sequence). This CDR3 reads CSAKAGMRGEGETQYF. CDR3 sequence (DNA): TGCAGTGCTAAGGCAGGGATGAGGGGGGAGGGAGAGACCCAGTACTTC.

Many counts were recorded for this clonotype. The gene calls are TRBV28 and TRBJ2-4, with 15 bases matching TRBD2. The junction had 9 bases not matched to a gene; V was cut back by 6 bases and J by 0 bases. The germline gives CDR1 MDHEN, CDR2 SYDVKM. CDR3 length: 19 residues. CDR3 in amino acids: CASRPTGTSGGKAKNIQYF. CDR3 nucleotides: TGTGCCAGCAGACCCACCGGGACTAGCGGGGGGAAAGCCAAAAACATTCAGTACTTC.

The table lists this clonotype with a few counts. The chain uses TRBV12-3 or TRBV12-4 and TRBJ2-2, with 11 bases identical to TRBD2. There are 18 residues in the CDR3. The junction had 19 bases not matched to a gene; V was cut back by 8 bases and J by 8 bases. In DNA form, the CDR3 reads TGTGCCAGCTTATGTTTGGAACGGACTAGCGGGCCGATGGGGGAGCTGTTTTTT. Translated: CASLCLERTSGPMGELFF.

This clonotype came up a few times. CDR3 nucleotide sequence: TGTGCCAGCAGCTTGGGACAGGGGGCTTGGCAGCCCCAGCATTTT. This sequence encodes CASSLGQGAWQPQHF. The V and J genes are TRBV5-5 and TRBJ1-5; 10 nucleotides match TRBD1. Trimming took 0 bases from V and 7 from J; bases not matched to a gene: 4. This CDR3 is built from 15 residues. CDR1 is SGHKS, CDR2 YYEKEE, per germline (reference sequence).

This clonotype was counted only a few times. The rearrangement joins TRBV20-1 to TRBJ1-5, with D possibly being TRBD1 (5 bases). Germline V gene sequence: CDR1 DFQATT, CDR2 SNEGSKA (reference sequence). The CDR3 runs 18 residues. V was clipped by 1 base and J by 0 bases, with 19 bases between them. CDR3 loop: CSARAAQGLLHSNQPQHF. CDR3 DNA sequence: TGCAGTGCTAGAGCGGCGCAGGGCCTGCTTCATAGCAATCAGCCCCAGCATTTT.

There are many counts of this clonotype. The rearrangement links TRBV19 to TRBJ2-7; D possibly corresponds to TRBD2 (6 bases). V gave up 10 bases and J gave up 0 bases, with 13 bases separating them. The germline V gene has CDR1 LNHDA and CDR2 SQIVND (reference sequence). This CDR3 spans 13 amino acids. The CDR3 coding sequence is TGTGCCACCAAGACTAGGAGCTCCTACGAGCAGTACTTC. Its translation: CATKTRSSYEQYF.

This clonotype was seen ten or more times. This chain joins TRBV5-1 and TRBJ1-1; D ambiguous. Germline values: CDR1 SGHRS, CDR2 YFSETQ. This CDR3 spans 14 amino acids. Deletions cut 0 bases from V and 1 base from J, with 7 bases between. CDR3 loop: CASSLAAGNTEAFF. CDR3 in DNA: TGCGCCAGCAGCTTGGCCGCGGGGAACACTGAAGCTTTCTTT.

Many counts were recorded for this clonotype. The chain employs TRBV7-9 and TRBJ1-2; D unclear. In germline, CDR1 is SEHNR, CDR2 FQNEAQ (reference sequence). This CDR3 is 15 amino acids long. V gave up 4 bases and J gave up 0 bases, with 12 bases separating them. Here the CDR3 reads CASSSALEANYGYTF. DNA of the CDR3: TGTGCCAGCAGCTCGGCCCTGGAAGCTAACTATGGCTACACCTTC.

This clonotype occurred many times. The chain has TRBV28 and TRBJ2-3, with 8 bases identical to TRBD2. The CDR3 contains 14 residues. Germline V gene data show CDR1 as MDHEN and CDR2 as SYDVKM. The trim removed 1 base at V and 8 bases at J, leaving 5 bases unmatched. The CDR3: CASSLSGGAGTQYF. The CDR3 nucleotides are TGTGCCAGCAGTTTATCCGGGGGGGCCGGTACGCAGTATTTT.

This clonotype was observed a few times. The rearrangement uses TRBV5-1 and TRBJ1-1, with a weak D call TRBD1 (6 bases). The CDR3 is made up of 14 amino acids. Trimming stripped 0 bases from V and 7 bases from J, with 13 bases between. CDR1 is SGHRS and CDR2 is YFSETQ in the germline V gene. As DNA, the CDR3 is TGCGCCAGCAGCTTGGGGGGGGCCGGAGGTGAAGCTTTCTTT. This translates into CASSLGGAGGEAFF.

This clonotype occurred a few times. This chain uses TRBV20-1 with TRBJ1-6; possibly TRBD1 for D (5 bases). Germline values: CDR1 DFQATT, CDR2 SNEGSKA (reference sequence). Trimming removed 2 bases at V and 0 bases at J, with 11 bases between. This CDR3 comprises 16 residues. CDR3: CSARLGGSSYNSPLHF. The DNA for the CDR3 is TGCAGTGCTAGACTGGGGGGGAGCTCCTATAATTCACCCCTCCACTTT.

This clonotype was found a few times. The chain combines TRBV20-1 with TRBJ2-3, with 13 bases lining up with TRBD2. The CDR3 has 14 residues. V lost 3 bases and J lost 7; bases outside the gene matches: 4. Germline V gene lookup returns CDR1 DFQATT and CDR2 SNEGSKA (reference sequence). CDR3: CSASRTSGGYTQYF. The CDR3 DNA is TGCAGTGCTAGCAGGACTAGCGGGGGTTATACGCAGTATTTT.

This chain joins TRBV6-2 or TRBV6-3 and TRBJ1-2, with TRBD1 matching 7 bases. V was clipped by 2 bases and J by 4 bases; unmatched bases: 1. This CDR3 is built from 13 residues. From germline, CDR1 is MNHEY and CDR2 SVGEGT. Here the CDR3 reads CASSYDRAYGYTF. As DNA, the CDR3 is TGTGCCAGCAGTTACGACAGGGCCTATGGCTACACCTTC.

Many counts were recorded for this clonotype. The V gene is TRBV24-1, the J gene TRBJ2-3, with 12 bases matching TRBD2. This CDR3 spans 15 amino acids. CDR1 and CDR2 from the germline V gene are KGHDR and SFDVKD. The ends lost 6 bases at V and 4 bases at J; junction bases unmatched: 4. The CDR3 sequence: CATSPASGGADTQYF. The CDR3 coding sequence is TGTGCCACCAGTCCTGCTAGCGGGGGGGCAGATACGCAGTATTTT.

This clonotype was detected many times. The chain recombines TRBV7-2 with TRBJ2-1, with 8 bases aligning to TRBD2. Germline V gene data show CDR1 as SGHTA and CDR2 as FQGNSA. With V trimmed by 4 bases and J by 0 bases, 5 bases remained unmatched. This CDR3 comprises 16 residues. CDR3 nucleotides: TGTGCCAGCAGCTATTCCGGGACTAGCTCCTACAATGAGCAGTTCTTC. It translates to CASSYSGTSSYNEQFF.

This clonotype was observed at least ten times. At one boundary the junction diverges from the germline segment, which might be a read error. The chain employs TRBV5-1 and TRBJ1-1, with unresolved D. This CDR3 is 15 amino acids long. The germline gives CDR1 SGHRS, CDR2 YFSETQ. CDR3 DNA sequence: TGCGCCAGCAGCTTCCCCCGGGGAGAGAACGCTGAAGCTTTCTTT. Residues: CASSFPRGENAEAFF. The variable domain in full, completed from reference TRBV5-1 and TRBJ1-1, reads KAGVTQTPRYLIKTRGQQVTLSCSPISGHRSVSWYQQTPGQGLQFLFEYFSETQRNKGNFPGRFSGRQFSNSRSEMNVSTLELGDSALYLCASSFPRGENAEAFFGQGTRLTVV.

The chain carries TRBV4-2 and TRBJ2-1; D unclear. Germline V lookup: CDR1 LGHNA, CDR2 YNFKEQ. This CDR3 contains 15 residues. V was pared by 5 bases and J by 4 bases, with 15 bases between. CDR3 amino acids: CASSSDLLYYNEQFF. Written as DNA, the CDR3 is TGTGCCAGCAGCTCGGACCTTCTGTATTACAATGAGCAGTTCTTC.

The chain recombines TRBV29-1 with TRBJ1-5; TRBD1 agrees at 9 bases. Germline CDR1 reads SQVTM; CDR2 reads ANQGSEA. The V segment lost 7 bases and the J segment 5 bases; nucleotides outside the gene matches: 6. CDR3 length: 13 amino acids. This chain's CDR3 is CSGPDRGYQPQHF. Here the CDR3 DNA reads TGCAGCGGGCCAGACAGGGGGTATCAGCCCCAGCATTTT.